The clone carrying this T cell receptor beta chain was recorded a few times. Antigen unknown. This record comes from a study of T cells in Graves' hyperthyroidism and ophthalmopathy. Study conclusions and caveats: Most clonotypes expanded in the thyroid (above 0.001) were also present in blood. Ophthalmopathy was model-predicted a median around 6.1 months pre-onset.

Researchers took RNA transcripts and amplified the TCR beta CDR3 regions from them. The primer set for the first-round RT-PCR of the TCR CDR3 was HTBI. One entry per CDR3 protein results from TCRdb running MiXCR on the multiplex PCR reads. The repertoire includes roughly 800,000 distinct CDR3 sequences, more than 30% of them detected once, and approximately 8.7% sits in the top ten. The study enrolled patients aged 18 to 65 with newly diagnosed hyperthyroidism of under 2 months' duration. Each diagnosis drew on symptoms, thyroxine, TRAb, thyroid ultrasound and orbital computed tomography findings. The source is a young man with Graves' hyperthyroidism. Sequencing was performed on blood.

CDR3: CASSLYGGLLPGANVLTF. In DNA form, the CDR3 reads TGTGCCAGTAGTCTCTATGGGGGACTCCTGCCTGGGGCCAACGTCCTGACTTTC. The chain employs TRBV19 and TRBJ2-6; D may be TRBD2 (6 bases). In germline, CDR1 is LNHDA, CDR2 SQIVND (reference sequence). V was cut by 5 bases and J by 2 bases, with 19 bases left in between. This CDR3 is built from 18 residues.